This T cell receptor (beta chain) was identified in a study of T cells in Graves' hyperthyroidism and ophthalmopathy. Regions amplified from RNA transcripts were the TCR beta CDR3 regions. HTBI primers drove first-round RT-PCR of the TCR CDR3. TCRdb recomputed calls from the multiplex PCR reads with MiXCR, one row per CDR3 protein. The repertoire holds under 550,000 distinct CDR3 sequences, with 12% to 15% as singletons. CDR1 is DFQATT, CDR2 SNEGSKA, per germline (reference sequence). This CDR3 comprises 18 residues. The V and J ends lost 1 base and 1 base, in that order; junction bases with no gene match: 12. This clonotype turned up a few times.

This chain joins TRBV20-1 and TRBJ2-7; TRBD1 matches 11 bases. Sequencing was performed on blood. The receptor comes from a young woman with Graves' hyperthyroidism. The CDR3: CSARALGQGDRGSYEQYF. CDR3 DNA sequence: TGCAGTGCTAGAGCACTGGGACAGGGGGATAGAGGTTCCTACGAGCAGTACTTC.